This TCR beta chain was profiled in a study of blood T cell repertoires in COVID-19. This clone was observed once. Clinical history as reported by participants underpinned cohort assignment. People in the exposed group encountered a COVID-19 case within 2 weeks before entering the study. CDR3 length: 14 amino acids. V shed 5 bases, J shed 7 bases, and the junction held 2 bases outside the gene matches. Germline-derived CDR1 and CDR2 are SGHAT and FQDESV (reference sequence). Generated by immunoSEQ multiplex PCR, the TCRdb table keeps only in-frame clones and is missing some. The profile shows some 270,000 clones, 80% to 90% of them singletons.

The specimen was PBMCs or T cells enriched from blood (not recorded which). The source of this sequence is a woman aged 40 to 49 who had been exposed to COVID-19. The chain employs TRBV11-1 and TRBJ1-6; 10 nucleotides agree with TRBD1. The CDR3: CASSPGQGNSPLHF. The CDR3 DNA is TGTGCCAGCAGCCCGGGACAGGGGAATTCACCCCTCCACTTT.